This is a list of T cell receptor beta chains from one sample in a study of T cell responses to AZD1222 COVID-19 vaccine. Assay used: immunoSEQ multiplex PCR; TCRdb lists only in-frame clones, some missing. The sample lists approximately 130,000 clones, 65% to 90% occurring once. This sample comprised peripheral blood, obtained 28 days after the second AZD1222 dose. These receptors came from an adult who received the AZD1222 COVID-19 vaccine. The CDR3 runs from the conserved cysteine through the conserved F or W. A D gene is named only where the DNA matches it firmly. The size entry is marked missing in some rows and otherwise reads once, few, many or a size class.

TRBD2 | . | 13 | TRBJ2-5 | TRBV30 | TGTGCCTGGAGAGTGGCGGGGGGCGGGACCCAGTACTTC | CAWRVAGGGTQYF
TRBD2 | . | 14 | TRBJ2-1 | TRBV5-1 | TGCGCCAGCTCCGGGACTAGCGGGGGGAATGAGCAGTTCTTC | CASSGTSGGNEQFF
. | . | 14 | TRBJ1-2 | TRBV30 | TGTGCCTGGAGTGCCACAGGGTCCATCACTGCCTACACCTTC | CAWSATGSITAYTF
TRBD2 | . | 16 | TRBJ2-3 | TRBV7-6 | TGTGCCAGCAGCCCAGGACTAGCGGGGGGGCAAGATACGCAGTATTTT | CASSPGLAGGQDTQYF
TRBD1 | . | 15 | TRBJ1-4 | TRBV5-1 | TGCGCCAGCAGCTTGGGGACAGGGCTGAGTGAAAAACTGTTTTTT | CASSLGTGLSEKLFF
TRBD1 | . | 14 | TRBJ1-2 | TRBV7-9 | TGTGCCAGCAGCTACGCCGGGACAGGGTATGGCTACACCTTC | CASSYAGTGYGYTF
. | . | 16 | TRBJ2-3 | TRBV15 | TGTGCCACCAGCAGAGATCGCGGGACATTAACAGATACGCAGTATTTT | CATSRDRGTLTDTQYF
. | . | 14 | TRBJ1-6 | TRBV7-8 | TGTGCCAGCAGCTTAGCGGTTAGGGGGGGGCCCCTCCACTTT | CASSLAVRGGPLHF
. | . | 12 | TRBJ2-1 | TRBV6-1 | TGTGCCAGCAGTGAAAGCAGTGATGAGCAGTTCTTC | CASSESSDEQFF
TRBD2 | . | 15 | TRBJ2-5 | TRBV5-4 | TGTGCCAGCAGCCGGAAACTAGCGGGGCAAGAGACCCAGTACTTC | CASSRKLAGQETQYF
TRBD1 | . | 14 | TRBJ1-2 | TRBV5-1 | TGCGCCAGCAGCTTCGGGACAGTGGCATGGGGCTACACCTTC | CASSFGTVAWGYTF
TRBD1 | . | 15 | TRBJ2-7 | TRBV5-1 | TGCGCCAGCAGCCCGGGTTACAGGGGACCCGTCGAGCAGTACTTC | CASSPGYRGPVEQYF
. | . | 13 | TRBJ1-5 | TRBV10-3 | TGTGCCATCAGTACAGTAAGCAATCAGCCCCAGCATTTT | CAISTVSNQPQHF
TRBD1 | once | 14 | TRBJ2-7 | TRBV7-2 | TGTGCCTCCCGGATGCGGACAGGGGGTCACGAGCAGTACTTC | CASRMRTGGHEQYF
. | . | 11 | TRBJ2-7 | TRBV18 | TGTGCCAGCTCACGGACCTACGAGCAGTACTTC | CASSRTYEQYF
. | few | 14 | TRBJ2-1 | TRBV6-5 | TGTGCCAGCAGGGGGACCAAGGGAGGCAATGAGCAGTTCTTC | CASRGTKGGNEQFF
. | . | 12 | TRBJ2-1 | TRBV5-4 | TGTGCCAGCAGCTTGGAGGGGCGGAGGGAGTTCTTC | CASSLEGRREFF
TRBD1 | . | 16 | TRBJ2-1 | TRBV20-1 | TGCAGTGCTAGTGGGGTGTCGGGGACAGTAGACAATGAGCAGTTCTTC | CSASGVSGTVDNEQFF
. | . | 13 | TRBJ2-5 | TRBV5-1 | TGCGCCAGCAGCTTAGGCCTCCGGGAGACCCAGTACTTC | CASSLGLRETQYF
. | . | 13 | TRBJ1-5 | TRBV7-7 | TGTGCTAGCAGCGACGGCCCCAATCAGCCCCAGCATTTT | CASSDGPNQPQHF
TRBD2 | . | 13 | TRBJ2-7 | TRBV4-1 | TGCGCCAGCAGCCAAGGGCGGGGGGCCAGGCAGTACTTC | CASSQGRGARQYF
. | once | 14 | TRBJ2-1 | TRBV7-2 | TGTGCCAGCAGCCGCGGGGTGACCTACAATGAGCAGTTCTTC | CASSRGVTYNEQFF
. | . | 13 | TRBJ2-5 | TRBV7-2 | TGTGCCAGCAGCTTCCATAGGGGGGAGACCCAGTACTTC | CASSFHRGETQYF
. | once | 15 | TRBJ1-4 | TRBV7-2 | TGTGCCAGCAGCTTAGACGGGGGCCGAAATGAAAAACTGTTTTTT | CASSLDGGRNEKLFF
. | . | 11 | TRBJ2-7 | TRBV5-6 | TGTGCCAGCAGCTCCGGATTCGAGCAGTACTTC | CASSSGFEQYF
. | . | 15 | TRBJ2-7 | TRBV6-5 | TGTGCCAGCAGTAGGGGACACAAAGCGGCCTACGAGCAGTACTTC | CASSRGHKAAYEQYF
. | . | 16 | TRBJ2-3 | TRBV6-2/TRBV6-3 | TGTGCCAGCAGTCGGACCTCTCCCGGGGGCACAGATACGCAGTATTTT | CASSRTSPGGTDTQYF
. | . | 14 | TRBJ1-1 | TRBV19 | TGTGCCAGTAGTTCACGGACCCCGGGGACTGAAGCTTTCTTT | CASSSRTPGTEAFF
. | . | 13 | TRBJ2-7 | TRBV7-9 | TGTGCCAGCAGCTTAGTGGGCCACTACGAGCAGTACTTC | CASSLVGHYEQYF
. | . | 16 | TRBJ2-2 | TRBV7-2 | TGTGCCAGCAGACCTAGGGGGGGCGGCGGCACCGGGGAGCTGTTTTTT | CASRPRGGGGTGELFF
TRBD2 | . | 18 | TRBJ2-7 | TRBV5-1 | TGCGCCAGCAGCGTCCTCCCTACTAGCGGGGGGCTCTCCTACGAGCAGTACTTC | CASSVLPTSGGLSYEQYF
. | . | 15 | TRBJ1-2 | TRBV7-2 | TGTGCCAGCAGCTTAGTCGGGGTTATGGACTATGGCTACACCTTC | CASSLVGVMDYGYTF
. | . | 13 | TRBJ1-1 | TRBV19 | TGTGCCAGTAGAAAAGAAATGAACACTGAAGCTTTCTTT | CASRKEMNTEAFF
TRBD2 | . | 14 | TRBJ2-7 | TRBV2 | TGTGCCAGCAGTGAGGGACTAGCGGACTACGAGCAGTACTTC | CASSEGLADYEQYF
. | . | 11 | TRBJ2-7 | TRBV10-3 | TGTGCCATCAGTCCGTCTTACGAGCAGTACTTC | CAISPSYEQYF
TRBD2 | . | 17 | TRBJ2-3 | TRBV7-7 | TGTGCTAGCAGCCTATCTGGCGCTAGCGGGGGCACAGATACGCAGTATTTT | CASSLSGASGGTDTQYF
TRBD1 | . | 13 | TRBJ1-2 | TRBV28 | TGTGCCAGCAGTATGGACAGGGTAAACGGCTACACCTTC | CASSMDRVNGYTF
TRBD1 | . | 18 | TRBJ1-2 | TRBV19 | TGTGCCAGTAGTATCGGTAGGTCGGGGACAGGACGACCCTATGGCTACACCTTC | CASSIGRSGTGRPYGYTF
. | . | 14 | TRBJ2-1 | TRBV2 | TGTGCCAGCAGTCCCCCCTGGGCCCCCAATGAGCAGTTCTTC | CASSPPWAPNEQFF
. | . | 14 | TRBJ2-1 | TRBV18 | TGTGCCAGCCATTCGGGGTTACAGTCCAATGAGCAGTTCTTC | CASHSGLQSNEQFF
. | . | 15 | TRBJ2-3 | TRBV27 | TGTGCCAGCATGAGTCGGGACGGGGTCACAGATACGCAGTATTTT | CASMSRDGVTDTQYF
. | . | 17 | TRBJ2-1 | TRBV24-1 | TGTGCCACCAGCGGTGGCGCTGGGTTTGAAGTAGTAAATGAGCAGTTCTTC | CATSGGAGFEVVNEQFF
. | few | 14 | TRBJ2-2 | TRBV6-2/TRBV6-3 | TGTGCCAGCAGTCAAGAGAGCCACACCGGGGAGCTGTTTTTT | CASSQESHTGELFF
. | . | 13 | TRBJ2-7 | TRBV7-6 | TGTGCCAGCAGCCGCAGGGGCCCCTACGAGCAGTACTTC | CASSRRGPYEQYF
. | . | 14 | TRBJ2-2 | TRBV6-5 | TGTGCCAGCAGTTACTCGTTGGACACCGGGGAGCTGTTTTTT | CASSYSLDTGELFF
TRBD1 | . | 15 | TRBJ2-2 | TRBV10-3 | TGTGCCATCAGTCCCAGGGGGTCCCCGACCGGGGAGCTGTTTTTT | CAISPRGSPTGELFF
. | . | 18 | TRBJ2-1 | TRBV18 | TGTGCCAGCTCACCTGGGGCTGGAGGGGGACTCCTCTACAATGAGCAGTTCTTC | CASSPGAGGGLLYNEQFF
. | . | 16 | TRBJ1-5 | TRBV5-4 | TGTGCCAGCAGTAATTGGGGCAGGGAGATCGGTCAGCCCCAGCATTTT | CASSNWGREIGQPQHF
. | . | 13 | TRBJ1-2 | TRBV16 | TGTGCCAGCAGCCAAAGGTCCGACTATGGCTACACCTTC | CASSQRSDYGYTF
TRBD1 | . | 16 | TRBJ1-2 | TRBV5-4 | TGTGCCAGCAGCTCCTCAATGGGACAGCCTAACTATGGCTACACCTTC | CASSSSMGQPNYGYTF
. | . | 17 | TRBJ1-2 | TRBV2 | TGTGCCAGCAGTGAACCCGTCACAGGACCAACTAACTATGGCTACACCTTC | CASSEPVTGPTNYGYTF
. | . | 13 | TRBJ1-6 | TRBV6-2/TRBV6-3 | TGTGCCAGCAGTTACGACGGAGCCATACCCCTCCACTTT | CASSYDGAIPLHF
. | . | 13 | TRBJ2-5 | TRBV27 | TGTGCCAGCAGATTGTTGTACCAAGAGACCCAGTACTTC | CASRLLYQETQYF
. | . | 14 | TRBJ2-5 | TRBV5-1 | TGCGCCAGCAGCGGCGGACAGTTCAGGGAGACCCAGTACTTC | CASSGGQFRETQYF
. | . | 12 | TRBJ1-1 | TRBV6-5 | TGTGCCAGCAGTCACCCGGGAGTTCAAGCTTTCTTT | CASSHPGVQAFF
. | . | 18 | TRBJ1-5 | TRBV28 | TGTGCCAGCAGCCTCGGGGGGGGCCCAGGCGGGGGCAATCAGCCCCAGCATTTT | CASSLGGGPGGGNQPQHF
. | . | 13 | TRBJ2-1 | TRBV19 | TGTGCCAGTAGTATGGGGAATTACAATGAGCAGTTCTTC | CASSMGNYNEQFF
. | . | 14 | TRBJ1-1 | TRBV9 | TGTGCCAGCAGCGTAAGGGCGGCGAACACTGAAGCTTTCTTT | CASSVRAANTEAFF
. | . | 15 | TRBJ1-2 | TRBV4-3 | TGCGCCAGCAGCCAAGACCTTGGGGGACCCTATGGCTACACCTTC | CASSQDLGGPYGYTF